These 8 T cell receptor beta chains were all obtained from the same sample, sequenced in a study of blood T cell repertoires in COVID-19. Using immunoSEQ multiplex PCR, the repertoire was profiled, and TCRdb retains in-frame clones only, with some absent. The data hold about 300,000 clones, with nearly 90% observed a single time. The sequencing input was PBMCs or T cells enriched from blood (not recorded which). The source is a woman aged 45-59 years who had been exposed to COVID-19.

This sequence joins TRBV6-5 and TRBJ1-1; D remains unclear. The CDR3 covers 14 residues. V was cut by 5 bases and J by 6 bases, with 16 bases left in between. Germline CDR1 reads MNHEY; CDR2 reads SVGAGI. The CDR3: CASSQRGKGSEAFF. The CDR3 region has the DNA TGTGCCAGCAGTCAGCGCGGGAAGGGTTCTGAAGCTTTCTTT.

The sample holds one count of this clone. The chain recombines TRBV3-1 (or the pseudogene TRBV3-2) with TRBJ2-1; D uncertain. The CDR3 spans 17 residues. The germline gives CDR1 LGHDT, CDR2 YNNKEL (reference sequence). V shed 1 base and J shed 3 bases, with 16 bases lying between them. The CDR3 spells CASSQAGTASVYNEQFF. Written as DNA, the CDR3 is TGTGCCAGCAGCCAAGCAGGAACTGCCTCGGTCTACAATGAGCAGTTCTTC.

The sample holds a few counts of this clone. This chain links TRBV5-1 with TRBJ1-3; D call uncertain. The CDR3 totals 15 residues. CDR1 is SGHRS, CDR2 YFSETQ, per germline. V was pared by 4 bases and J by 2 bases, with 13 bases between. In DNA, the CDR3 is TGCGCCAGCAGCCCTGAATCACGAGCTGGAAACACCATATATTTT. This translates into CASSPESRAGNTIYF.

This clone was recorded a few times. V and J are TRBV11-1 and TRBJ1-6; D remains unclear. From germline, CDR1 is SGHAT and CDR2 FQDESV (reference sequence). The CDR3 extends over 15 amino acids. V lost 2 bases to trimming and J lost 6 bases, with 11 bases between them. The CDR3 loop is CASSLLAGGNSPLHF. In DNA form, the CDR3 reads TGTGCCAGCAGCTTACTGGCGGGAGGTAATTCACCCCTCCACTTT.

The table lists this clone with many counts. This sequence joins TRBV19 and TRBJ1-1; a weak D match, TRBD1 (5 bases). Trimming shortened V by 9 bases and J by 7 bases, and 12 bases separated the two germline ends. Germline CDR1 and CDR2: LNHDA and SQIVND (reference sequence). This CDR3 spans 11 amino acids. In DNA, the CDR3 is TGTGCCAGCGGAGACAGATTTGAAGCTTTCTTT. The encoded protein is CASGDRFEAFF.

V usage is TRBV10-3 and J usage is TRBJ2-2; TRBD1 might be the D (5 bases). V was clipped by 6 bases and J by 4 bases, with 12 bases between them. CDR1 and CDR2 from the germline V gene are ENHRY and SYGVKD. The CDR3 covers 14 residues. The DNA of the CDR3 is TGTGCCATCAGGGCTACAGGTATCACCGGGGAGCTGTTTTTT. Translated, it gives CAIRATGITGELFF.

This rearrangement joins TRBV5-1 to TRBJ2-2; TRBD1 might be the D (6 bases). CDR1 is SGHRS and CDR2 is YFSETQ in the germline V gene. Between the trimmed V and J ends, which lost 0 bases and 0 bases, there was a span of 12 bases. The CDR3 contains 17 residues. The CDR3 here is CASSLGTGPSNTGELFF. The CDR3 nucleotides are TGCGCCAGCAGCTTGGGTACAGGGCCGTCGAACACCGGGGAGCTGTTTTTT.

V is TRBV27 and J is TRBJ1-6; D is perhaps TRBD1 (5 bases). There are 14 residues in the CDR3. Germline V gene sequence: CDR1 MNHEY, CDR2 SMNVEV (reference sequence). V shed 2 bases and J shed 8 bases, with 10 bases lying between them. The CDR3 spells CASSLGARDSPLHF. The CDR3 nucleotides are TGTGCCAGCAGTTTAGGGGCACGAGATTCACCCCTCCACTTT.